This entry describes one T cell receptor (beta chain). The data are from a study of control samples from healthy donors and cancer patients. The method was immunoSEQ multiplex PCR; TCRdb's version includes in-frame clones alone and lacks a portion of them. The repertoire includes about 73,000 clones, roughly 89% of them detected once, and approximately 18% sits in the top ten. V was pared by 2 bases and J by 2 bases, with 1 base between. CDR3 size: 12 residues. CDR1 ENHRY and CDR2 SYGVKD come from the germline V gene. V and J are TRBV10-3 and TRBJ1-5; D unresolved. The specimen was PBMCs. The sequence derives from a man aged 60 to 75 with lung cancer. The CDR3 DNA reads TGTGCCATCAGTGAGGGCAATCAGCCCCAGCATTTT. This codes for CAISEGNQPQHF.